This T cell receptor (beta chain) came from a study of blood T cells in healthy people across ages (dated by TCRdb to about 2015). Regarding the complete study: Template switching captured roughly one uniquely barcoded TCR beta cDNA molecule per two T cells in model experiments. The study measured age-related changes in TCR beta repertoire diversity using deep sequencing normalized with unique cDNA molecular identifiers. Four age groups were formed from the donors: young (average approximately 15 years), middle-aged (more than 35), aged (around 62) and long-lived (82). To avoid experimental bias, donors of different ages were spread randomly across the sequencing lanes. For two donors (one aged 18 to 30 and one aged 80 or older), the study analyzed two additional independent replicas of 1 million unique cDNA reads from the same blood draw.

The germline V gene encodes CDR1 MGHDK and CDR2 SYGVNS. The CDR3 has 15 amino acids, counting the end cysteine and phenylalanine. Only the CDR3 portion is preserved as DNA: 45 bases, with reading frame beginning at the first base. Deletion took 4 bases off V and 0 bases off J, with a span of 12 bases between the germline ends. The library was generated by 5' RACE. The sequencer listed for this sample is Illumina HiSeq 2500. The second PCR ran for roughly 7 to 12 cycles and used a J-beta primer mix along with a sample-barcoded 5' primer. Each TCR beta cDNA molecule received a unique molecular identifier from a template-switch 5' adaptor carrying 12 random nucleotides. Each sample yielded at least 2.5 million CDR3-containing paired-end reads. All of the RNA was converted into first-strand cDNA using the Mint cDNA synthesis kit, with a TRBC-specific oligonucleotide serving as the primer. Following uracil-DNA glycosylase treatment, all cDNA underwent a first 18-cycle PCR with the universal primers M1SS and BC2_uni_R. As for the original processing: Each sample was normalized by randomly selecting 1 million high-quality reads, each carrying a distinct molecular identifier. Instead of being binned into consensus sequences, reads with shared molecular identifiers were discarded. CDR3 identification, clonotype clustering and error correction used MiTCR with a Q25 quality threshold and the strictest error-elimination algorithm. A nonparametric unseen species model with Euler transformation was used to estimate lower-bound total TCR beta diversity. TCRdb reprocessing: public reads trimmed at Q25 with fastp, clones called with MiXCR, in-frame beta chains kept. Each entry merges the rows of one CDR3 protein and shows their most common DNA and genes. TCRdb, not the authors, supplied the V and J calls. The sample includes about 800,000 distinct CDR3 sequences, with 35% to 50% observed a single time. The ten top clones hold approximately 18% of the sample.

Beyond this particular receptor, the publication reports: Because donor CMV infection status was unknown, age-related changes in expanded clonotypes were potentially confounded. The long-lived group showed more naive CD4+ T cells, fewer expanded clones and increased TCR diversity than the aged group, suggesting age selection. The percentage of naive T cells measured by flow cytometry correlated strongly with observed TCR beta diversity. Total diversity estimates from one million sequenced T cells were considered lower bounds and underestimates. Observed TCR beta diversity per million T cells fell roughly linearly with age, and a significant reduction was already apparent by age roughly 40. Conclusive comparison of naive and antigen-experienced compartments was prevented by the profiling of bulk unsorted PBMCs.

As to this clonotype: Its antigen is not yet known. No base-level quality is on record; no much larger clone is a single base apart.

The donors were roughly 40 Caucasian individuals from Russia, aged 6 to 90 years, who were systemically healthy. Roughly 11 milliliters of peripheral blood were drawn from each donor into EDTA-treated Vacutainer tubes. Ficoll-Paque density-gradient centrifugation was used to isolate PBMCs, with at least 6.5 million per sample. Trizol reagent was used to extract total RNA from PBMCs, with at least 5.5 micrograms per sample. For every donor, an aliquot of PBMCs went through flow cytometry to measure the percentages of naive CD45RAhigh/CD27high T cells. The chain employs TRBV25-1 and TRBJ1-2; a tentative D call is TRBD1 (5 bases match). Sequencing was performed on blood. The source is a man older than 75 in good health. The base sequence is TGTGCCAGCAGTGTCTCGGGACGGACTAACTATGGCTACACCTTC. It translates to CASSVSGRTNYGYTF.